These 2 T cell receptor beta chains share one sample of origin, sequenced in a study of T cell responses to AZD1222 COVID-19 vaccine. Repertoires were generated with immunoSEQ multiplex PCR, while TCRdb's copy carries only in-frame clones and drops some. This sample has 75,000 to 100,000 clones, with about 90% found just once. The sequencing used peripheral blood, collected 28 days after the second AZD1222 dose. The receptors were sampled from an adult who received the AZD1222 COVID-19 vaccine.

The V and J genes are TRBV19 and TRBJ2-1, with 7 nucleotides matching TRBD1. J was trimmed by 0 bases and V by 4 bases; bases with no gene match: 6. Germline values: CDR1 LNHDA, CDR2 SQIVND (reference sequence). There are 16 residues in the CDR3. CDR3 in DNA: TGTGCCAGTAGTAGGGACAGCTCAAGCTCCTACAATGAGCAGTTCTTC. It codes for CASSRDSSSSYNEQFF.

For the CDR3, the DNA is TGCGCCAGCAGACTTCACAAGGAGGGGGCAGGGTCGAACTATGGCTACACCTTC. This encodes CASRLHKEGAGSNYGYTF. This chain links TRBV23-1 with TRBJ1-2, with 7 bases matching TRBD1. TRBV23-1 is flagged as an ORF with uncertain function. The CDR3 length is 18 residues. V lost 6 bases and J lost 2; bases outside the gene matches: 18.